A single sample gave rise to the 22 T cell receptor beta chains below, sequenced in a study of T-cell memory formation after mild COVID-19. TCRdb passed the 5' RACE reads through MiXCR, listing each CDR3 protein once. The data hold around 150,000 distinct CDR3 sequences, with more than 9% observed a single time. Sequenced input: PBMCs or a T cell subset sorted from them (not recorded which). The receptors stem from a man between 18 and 35 years old who had mild COVID-19 (a few samples of this study predate the infection). Cell type and time point are not known.

This clonotype appeared a few times. The genes are TRBV4-1 and TRBJ1-4; 8 positions match TRBD1. The germline gives CDR1 MGHRA, CDR2 YSYEKL. The V gene end was trimmed by 2 bases and the J gene end by 6 bases; junction bases not matched to a gene: 5. The CDR3 length is 15 residues. The CDR3 sequence is CASSQLSDRDEKLFF. CDR3 sequence (DNA): TGCGCCAGCAGCCAACTCTCGGACAGGGATGAAAAACTGTTTTTT.

This clonotype was picked up a small number of times. The CDR3 protein is CASSQRAGAQETQYF. The CDR3 DNA reads as TGTGCCAGCAGCCAGAGGGCCGGGGCCCAAGAGACCCAGTACTTC. J is TRBJ2-5 and V is TRBV4-2; D is possibly TRBD1 or TRBD2 (5 bases each). From germline, CDR1 is LGHNA and CDR2 YNFKEQ. Trimming took 3 bases from V and 1 from J, leaving 12 bases between them. The CDR3 is 15 residues long.

In this sample, this clonotype turned up a few times. The CDR3 loop is CASTVSSTETIQYF. As DNA, the CDR3 is TGTGCCAGCACCGTTAGCAGTACAGAAACCATTCAGTACTTC. The chain has TRBV2 and TRBJ2-4; D unresolved. The CDR3 has 14 amino acids. Germline assignment: CDR1 SNHLY and CDR2 FYNNEI. Trimming pared 7 bases from V and 9 bases from J, leaving 19 bases between.

V usage is TRBV10-3 and J usage is TRBJ2-1; D unresolved. The germline V gene encodes CDR1 ENHRY and CDR2 SYGVKD. Trimming pared 0 bases from V and 3 bases from J, leaving 6 bases between. The length of the CDR3 is 14 residues. CDR3 sequence (DNA): TGTGCCATCAGTGAGTCATGGGGCTACAATGAGCAGTTCTTC. This codes for CAISESWGYNEQFF.

This clonotype was counted between two and nine times. The chain recombines TRBV12-3 or TRBV12-4 with TRBJ2-7, with 10 bases lining up with TRBD1. V was pared by 4 bases and J by 4 bases, with 7 bases of the junction left unmatched. CDR3 size: 15 residues. The CDR3 loop is CASSWRDRGLYEQYF. CDR3 in DNA: TGTGCCAGCAGTTGGCGGGACAGGGGACTGTACGAGCAGTACTTC.

The V gene is TRBV5-1, the J gene TRBJ2-2; 8 bases agree with TRBD1. The germline V gene encodes CDR1 SGHRS and CDR2 YFSETQ. Trimming at V came to 4 bases and at J to 0 bases, leaving 5 bases not matched to a gene. This CDR3 spans 16 amino acids. The CDR3 sequence is CASSSGQGANTGELFF. The DNA of the CDR3 is TGCGCCAGCAGCAGTGGACAGGGTGCGAACACCGGGGAGCTGTTTTTT.

The rearrangement joins TRBV20-1 to TRBJ2-5; unclear D gene. The germline gives CDR1 DFQATT, CDR2 SNEGSKA (reference sequence). V dropped 2 bases and J dropped 5 bases, with 12 bases sitting between them. The CDR3 runs to 13 residues. This CDR3 is CSARRTSRETQYF. Here the CDR3 DNA reads TGCAGTGCTAGAAGGACGTCTAGGGAGACCCAGTACTTC.

This clonotype was seen more than once but under ten times. This rearrangement joins TRBV10-3 to TRBJ2-3; 10 positions agree with TRBD2. The CDR3 length is 14 residues. V lost 10 bases, J lost 2 bases, and 6 bases stayed unmatched. Germline V gene lookup returns CDR1 ENHRY and CDR2 SYGVKD. CDR3 nucleotide sequence: TGTGCCACCAGGACTAGCGGCTCCACAGATACGCAGTATTTT. Translation: CATRTSGSTDTQYF.

The chain combines TRBV20-1 with TRBJ1-1, with TRBD1 matching 7 bases. V dropped 1 base and J dropped 4; count of bases not matched to a gene: 9. Germline CDR1 reads DFQATT; CDR2 reads SNEGSKA (reference sequence). The CDR3 spans 15 residues. The CDR3 bases are TGCAGTGCTAGAGTCCTCCAGGGGGAGGGCACTGAAGCTTTCTTT. As protein: CSARVLQGEGTEAFF.

This clonotype was recorded a few times. The chain uses TRBV4-1 and TRBJ2-5; D may be TRBD1 (5 bases). The V end lost 1 base, the J end lost 5 bases, and 11 bases lay between the germline ends. This CDR3 spans 14 amino acids. Germline V lookup: CDR1 MGHRA, CDR2 YSYEKL. The CDR3 region has the DNA TGCGCCAGCAGCCAAGTGGCCAGGGATGAGACCCAGTACTTC. It encodes CASSQVARDETQYF.

The DNA of the CDR3 is TGTGCCACCAGCGGTGCGACAGGGGGTCCCACAGATACGCAGTATTTT. As protein: CATSGATGGPTDTQYF. The rearrangement uses TRBV15 and TRBJ2-3; 9 positions agree with TRBD1. Germline V CDR1 and CDR2: LNHNV, YYDKDF (reference sequence). V gave up 5 bases and J gave up 2 bases; unmatched junction bases: 8. The CDR3 totals 16 residues.

This chain links TRBV6-5 with TRBJ2-6; D perhaps matches TRBD1 (5 bases). Germline CDR1 and CDR2: MNHEY and SVGAGI. The CDR3 covers 19 residues. V was cut by 6 bases and J by 0 bases, with 21 bases left in between. CDR3 bases: TGTGCCAGCAGAACCTGGACAAGGCCTGATCCCTCTGGGGCCAACGTCCTGACTTTC. Amino acids: CASRTWTRPDPSGANVLTF.

This clonotype has just a few counts. The chain joins TRBV5-4 to TRBJ2-1; 9 nucleotides line up with TRBD2. Germline CDR1 SGHNT, CDR2 YYREEE (reference sequence). There are 14 residues in the CDR3. V was pared by 4 bases and J by 8 bases, with 7 bases of the junction left unmatched. CDR3 amino acids: CASSSSGGRDEQFF. CDR3 coding DNA: TGTGCCAGCAGCAGTAGCGGGGGCCGGGATGAGCAGTTCTTC.

This clonotype was found a few times. The rearrangement joins TRBV10-3 to TRBJ2-7; a weak D match, TRBD1 (5 bases). This CDR3 contains 13 residues. Trimming shortened V by 10 bases and J by 1 base, and 14 bases separated the two germline ends. Per the germline V gene, CDR1 is ENHRY and CDR2 is SYGVKD. CDR3 amino acids: CATDSAKSYEQYV. The CDR3 coding sequence is TGTGCCACCGACAGTGCAAAATCCTACGAGCAGTACGTC.

The V gene is TRBV7-2, the J gene TRBJ2-3, with 8 bases that match TRBD2. V trimming: 1 base; J trimming: 4 bases; junction bases outside the gene matches: 4. CDR3 size: 15 residues. Germline loops: CDR1 SGHTA, CDR2 FQGNSA. This chain's CDR3 is CASSLGGGIPDTQYF. DNA of the CDR3: TGTGCCAGCAGCTTAGGCGGGGGGATCCCAGATACGCAGTATTTT.

This clonotype was found a few times. The V gene is TRBV30, the J gene TRBJ2-7, with D unresolved. The CDR3 contains 11 residues. Trimming cost V 2 bases and J 4 bases, with 6 bases left between them. The V gene's germline CDR1 is GTSNPN and CDR2 SVGIG (reference sequence). CDR3 region: CAWSNGYEQYF. The CDR3 DNA sequence: TGTGCCTGGAGTAACGGGTACGAGCAGTACTTC. The full variable domain, in which reference TRBV30 and TRBJ2-7 provide the parts outside the CDR3, is SQTIHQWPATLVQPVGSPLSLECTVEGTSNPNLYWYRQAAGRGLQLLFYSVGIGQISSEVPQNLSASRPQDRQFILSSKKLLLSDSGFYLCAWSNGYEQYFGPGTRLTVT.

This clonotype was found many times. The genes are TRBV5-1 and TRBJ2-3; either TRBD1 or TRBD2 may supply D (6 bases each). V lost 4 bases and J lost 3, with 18 bases in between. CDR3 length: 16 residues. Germline lookup yields CDR1 SGHRS and CDR2 YFSETQ. The CDR3 is CASSAPEGGKTDTQYF. As DNA, the CDR3 is TGCGCCAGCAGCGCCCCCGAAGGGGGGAAGACAGATACGCAGTATTTT.

The table lists this clonotype with a few counts. V gene TRBV5-1 combines with J gene TRBJ2-3; TRBD1 is a possible D gene (5 bases). The CDR3 is 13 residues long. Trimming stripped 0 bases from V and 9 bases from J, with 11 bases between. From germline, CDR1 is SGHRS and CDR2 YFSETQ. The CDR3 reads CASSLEWGLTQYF. CDR3 coding DNA: TGCGCCAGCAGCTTGGAATGGGGCTTGACGCAGTATTTT.

This clonotype was seen a handful of times. The V and J genes are TRBV20-1 and TRBJ2-5; TRBD1 matches 7 bases. The CDR3 has 13 amino acids. V shed 2 bases and J 5 bases; nucleotides not matched to a gene: 5. The germline CDR1 and CDR2 sequences are DFQATT and SNEGSKA (reference sequence). In DNA form, the CDR3 reads TGCAGTGCTAGATACAGGGGTTCCGAGACCCAGTACTTC. It is translated as CSARYRGSETQYF.

Many counts were recorded for this clonotype. The chain is built from TRBV7-2 and TRBJ2-2, with unresolved D. Deletions cut 5 bases from V and 7 bases from J, with 11 bases between. Germline CDR1 and CDR2: SGHTA and FQGNSA. This CDR3 contains 13 residues. The CDR3 bases are TGTGCCAGCAGCCAGCTCAACCGCGGGGAGCTGTTTTTT. It specifies CASSQLNRGELFF.

This clonotype was counted only a few times. The V gene is TRBV5-1, the J gene TRBJ1-5; 7 bases align to TRBD1. Trimming removed 2 bases from V and 7 bases from J; junction bases left unmatched: 6. The CDR3 has 14 amino acids. In germline, CDR1 is SGHRS, CDR2 YFSETQ. The CDR3 sequence: CASSLQGFGQPQHF. Written as DNA, the CDR3 is TGCGCCAGCAGCTTACAGGGGTTTGGACAGCCCCAGCATTTT. Complete variable domain (other parts from reference TRBV5-1 and TRBJ1-5): KAGVTQTPRYLIKTRGQQVTLSCSPISGHRSVSWYQQTPGQGLQFLFEYFSETQRNKGNFPGRFSGRQFSNSRSEMNVSTLELGDSALYLCASSLQGFGQPQHFGDGTRLSIL.

The chain has TRBV27 and TRBJ2-3; TRBD2 agrees at 7 bases. The CDR3 is 14 amino acids. The germline CDR1 and CDR2 sequences are MNHEY and SMNVEV (reference sequence). J lost 7 bases, V lost 6 bases, and 10 bases had no gene match. CDR3: CASRASGEGYTQYF. In DNA form, the CDR3 reads TGTGCCAGCAGAGCGAGCGGGGAGGGTTATACGCAGTATTTT.